Following are 18 T cell receptor beta chains from one sample sequenced in a study of blood T cell repertoires in COVID-19. This table comes from immunoSEQ multiplex PCR, and its TCRdb copy is limited to in-frame clones, with some not included. Counted here are some 160,000 clones, roughly nine tenths occurring once; the ten biggest clones make up under 4.5%. Sequencing used peripheral blood. The receptors stem from a woman in her seventies with acute or convalescent COVID-19.

This chain's CDR3 is CSVGLGGGSYEQYF. As DNA, the CDR3 is TGCAGCGTTGGGCTTGGGGGGGGCTCCTACGAGCAGTACTTC. The chain is built from TRBV29-1 and TRBJ2-7; TRBD2 aligns across 7 bases. V shed 4 bases and J 0 bases; nucleotides not matched to a gene: 6. Germline V lookup: CDR1 SQVTM, CDR2 ANQGSEA. CDR3 size: 14 residues.

The CDR3 region has the DNA TGTGCCAGCAGTGAGGCTAGCAGGGAGACCCAGTACTTC. Translation gives CASSEASRETQYF. The chain links TRBV28 to TRBJ2-5; tentatively, D is TRBD2 (5 bases). Germline CDR1 and CDR2: MDHEN and SYDVKM. CDR3 length: 13 residues. The V gene lost 5 bases and the J gene lost 5 bases, with 12 bases spanning the gap. The full variable domain, in which reference TRBV28 and TRBJ2-5 provide the parts outside the CDR3, is DVKVTQSSRYLVKRTGEKVFLECVQDMDHENMFWYRQDPGLGLRLIYFSYDVKMKEKGDIPEGYSVSREKKERFSLILESASTNQTSMYLCASSEASRETQYFGPGTRLLVL.

This clone has only one observation. The chain is built from TRBV27 and TRBJ2-7; 13 nucleotides agree with TRBD2. J gave up 4 bases and V 5 bases, and 5 bases lay outside the gene matches. The V gene's germline CDR1 is MNHEY and CDR2 SMNVEV (reference sequence). This CDR3 region has 15 residues. This CDR3 reads CASSQTSGRPYEQYF. The CDR3 region has the DNA TGTGCCAGCAGTCAGACTAGCGGGAGGCCGTACGAGCAGTACTTC.

CDR3 DNA: TGCGCCAGCAGCTTGGCAGGACTAGCGGGATCGGATGAGCAGTTCTTC. Protein: CASSLAGLAGSDEQFF. The rearrangement links TRBV5-1 to TRBJ2-1; 12 bases map to TRBD2. Germline V lookup: CDR1 SGHRS, CDR2 YFSETQ. The CDR3 spans 16 residues. V lost 0 bases and J lost 8; bases outside the gene matches: 6.

This chain links TRBV15 with TRBJ2-7, with D possibly matching TRBD2 (5 bases). The CDR3 extends over 14 amino acids. Germline values: CDR1 LNHNV, CDR2 YYDKDF (reference sequence). V was cut by 1 base and J by 0 bases, with 7 bases left in between. The CDR3 DNA reads TGTGCCACCAGCAGAGCGGGAAGCTCCTACGAGCAGTACTTC. Its translation is CATSRAGSSYEQYF. Drawing the rest from reference TRBV15 and TRBJ2-7, the complete variable domain is DAMVIQNPRYQVTQFGKPVTLSCSQTLNHNVMYWYQQKSSQAPKLLFHYYDKDFNNEADTPDNFQSRRPNTSFCFLDIRSPGLGDTAMYLCATSRAGSSYEQYFGPGTRLTVT.

The chain links TRBV16 to TRBJ2-3; 9 bases are a match to TRBD1. The CDR3 loop spans 15 amino acids. V gave up 0 bases and J gave up 6 bases; unmatched junction bases: 4. Germline-derived CDR1 and CDR2 are KGHSY and FQNENV. The chain's CDR3 is CASSQSGQGLDTQYF. The CDR3 DNA is TGTGCCAGCAGCCAATCGGGACAGGGTCTGGATACGCAGTATTTT.

This rearrangement joins TRBV7-2 to TRBJ2-1; D is possibly TRBD1 (5 bases). The germline V gene encodes CDR1 SGHTA and CDR2 FQGNSA. The CDR3 has 13 residues. V lost 5 bases and J 4 bases, leaving 9 bases between the germline ends. In nucleotides, the CDR3 is TGTGCCAGCAGCCCCAGGGATTACAATGAGCAGTTCTTC. It is translated as CASSPRDYNEQFF.

To note about this clone: One junction end does not reproduce the germline sequence, and a read error may be involved. The chain's CDR3 is CASSDSGTGIYEQYF. CDR3 nucleotide sequence: TGTGCCAGCAGTGACTCCGGGACAGGGATCTACGAGCAGTACTTC. The chain joins TRBV6-5 to TRBJ2-7, with TRBD1 matching over 9 bases. Germline V CDR1 and CDR2: MNHEY, SVGAGI. CDR3 length: 15 amino acids.

The chain has TRBV2 and TRBJ2-6; weak D call: TRBD1 (5 bases). V was clipped by 7 bases and J by 2 bases, with 21 bases between them. This CDR3 contains 18 residues. Looked up from germline, CDR1 is SNHLY and CDR2 is FYNNEI. Here the CDR3 reads CASKLQDIRVTGANVLTF. As DNA, the CDR3 is TGTGCCAGCAAGCTTCAGGACATTAGAGTCACTGGGGCCAACGTCCTGACTTTC.

This chain links TRBV30 with TRBJ1-1; a possible D gene is TRBD1 (5 bases). The germline V gene encodes CDR1 GTSNPN and CDR2 SVGIG (reference sequence). This CDR3 has 13 residues. Trimming took 4 bases from V and 1 from J, leaving 10 bases between them. CDR3 region: CAWTGHSNTEAFF. CDR3 in DNA: TGTGCCTGGACCGGACATTCGAACACTGAAGCTTTCTTT.

The chain couples TRBV6-6 to TRBJ1-5; D is unclear. The length of the CDR3 is 14 residues. Per germline, CDR1 MNHNY and CDR2 SVGAGI (reference sequence). The V end lost 1 base, the J end lost 4 bases, and 8 bases lay between the germline ends. The CDR3 DNA reads as TGTGCCAGCAGTTACTTCACGGTTAATCAGCCCCAGCATTTT. This gives the protein CASSYFTVNQPQHF.

This chain uses TRBV28 with TRBJ1-1; 7 bases map to TRBD1. Germline lookup yields CDR1 MDHEN and CDR2 SYDVKM. After removal of 6 bases from V and 1 base from J, the junction contained 11 bases not matched to a gene. CDR3 size: 16 residues. DNA of the CDR3: TGTGCCAGCAGCCTTACCCCTGGGACAGCGAACACTGAAGCTTTCTTT. It specifies CASSLTPGTANTEAFF.

This chain joins TRBV30 and TRBJ1-6, with D perhaps matching TRBD1 (6 bases). The V end was cut by 3 bases, the J end by 0 bases, with 9 bases between. The CDR3 totals 15 residues. Germline-derived CDR1 and CDR2 are GTSNPN and SVGIG (reference sequence). In DNA form, the CDR3 reads TGTGCCTGGAGACAGGGTACCTCCTATAATTCACCCCTCCACTTT. It yields the protein CAWRQGTSYNSPLHF.

This sequence joins TRBV20-1 and TRBJ2-7, with D possibly being TRBD1 (5 bases). Germline loops: CDR1 DFQATT, CDR2 SNEGSKA (reference sequence). V lost 4 bases to trimming and J lost 2 bases, with 6 bases between them. The CDR3 runs 11 residues. The DNA for the CDR3 is TGCAGTGCTACGACAGCCTACGAGCAGTACTTC. It yields the protein CSATTAYEQYF.

This CDR3 is CASSLATGLAGFIGELFF. The CDR3 DNA is TGCGCCAGCAGCTTGGCAACGGGACTAGCGGGGTTTATCGGGGAGCTGTTTTTT. The chain is built from TRBV5-1 and TRBJ2-2; 13 bases align to TRBD2. Germline V CDR1 and CDR2: SGHRS, YFSETQ. CDR3 length equals 18 residues. J was trimmed by 7 bases and V by 0 bases; bases with no gene match: 9.

The chain uses TRBV12-3 or TRBV12-4 and TRBJ2-6; D ambiguous. The V end was cut by 6 bases, the J end by 0 bases, with 3 bases between. There are 13 residues in the CDR3. The CDR3 DNA sequence: TGTGCCAGCAGCCACTCTGGGGCCAACGTCCTGACTTTC. It is translated as CASSHSGANVLTF.

The rearrangement uses TRBV18 and TRBJ1-4; tentative D call: TRBD1 (5 bases). V was trimmed by 6 bases and J by 7 bases, leaving 18 bases between them. The germline V gene encodes CDR1 KGHSH and CDR2 LQKENI. This CDR3 has 15 residues. CDR3 DNA sequence: TGTGCCAGCTCCCCTACAGGCGCTTGGGGTGAAAAACTGTTTTTT. Amino acids: CASSPTGAWGEKLFF.

The chain employs TRBV29-1 and TRBJ2-2, with D maybe TRBD2 (6 bases). The CDR3 spans 13 residues. Looked up from germline, CDR1 is SQVTM and CDR2 is ANQGSEA. The CDR3 DNA is TGCGGGGGGTCCCTCGCGAACACCGGGGAGCTGTTTTTT. It translates to CGGSLANTGELFF.